The 29 T cell receptor beta chains below come from one sample, sequenced in a study of cytomegalovirus exposure and HLA in healthy donors. The PCR contained 60 Vbeta and 13 Jbeta primers. The assay was immunoSEQ multiplex PCR, and TCRdb's table has in-frame clones only and misses some. The data contain more than 130,000 clones, 77% of them seen just once; the ten biggest clones take up nearly 5%. Input material: PBMCs. These receptors all stem from a woman aged 50 to 65 in good health and CMV-seronegative.

The V gene is TRBV2, the J gene TRBJ1-2; maybe TRBD1 (6 bases). Trimming pared 9 bases from V and 3 bases from J, leaving 17 bases between. Germline V gene sequence: CDR1 SNHLY, CDR2 FYNNEI. The CDR3 runs to 14 residues. The CDR3 nucleotides read TGTGCCAGTTTACCGTTGGACAGCTACTATGGCTACACCTTC. Translating gives CASLPLDSYYGYTF.

The V call is TRBV2, the J call TRBJ1-6; 10 positions agree with TRBD1. This CDR3 comprises 15 residues. From germline, CDR1 is SNHLY and CDR2 FYNNEI. The V and J ends lost 6 bases and 8 bases, in that order; junction bases with no gene match: 7. The DNA for the CDR3 is TGTGCCAGCAGAGCAGGGACAGGGGTCTATTCACCCCTCCACTTT. This codes for CASRAGTGVYSPLHF.

The V call is TRBV5-4, the J call TRBJ2-2; D remains unclear. The CDR3 is 14 amino acids. From germline, CDR1 is SGHNT and CDR2 YYREEE (reference sequence). Trimming shortened V by 0 bases and J by 7 bases, and 10 bases separated the two germline ends. CDR3 bases: TGTGCCAGCAGCTTGGACTTGGTTGGCGGGGAGCTGTTTTTT. Encoded protein: CASSLDLVGGELFF.

The chain carries TRBV29-1 and TRBJ2-3; 10 nucleotides align to TRBD1. The V gene end was trimmed by 7 bases and the J gene end by 3 bases; junction bases not matched to a gene: 4. CDR1 is SQVTM and CDR2 is ANQGSEA in the germline V gene. The CDR3 totals 13 residues. In DNA, the CDR3 is TGCAGCGCCCGACAGGGGGCGACAGATACGCAGTATTTT. As protein: CSARQGATDTQYF.

The DNA of the CDR3 is TGTGCCAGCAGTTTACATAGCGGGGGGGCTGCCGGGGAGCTGTTTTTT. Residues: CASSLHSGGAAGELFF. The chain has TRBV11-2 and TRBJ2-2, with TRBD2 matching 11 bases. V gave up 6 bases and J gave up 6 bases; unmatched junction bases: 9. Germline lookup yields CDR1 SGHAT and CDR2 FQNNGV. The CDR3 covers 16 residues.

This clone has a single count. The V gene is TRBV5-1, the J gene TRBJ2-3; TRBD2 matches at 14 bases. The CDR3 totals 16 residues. V dropped 4 bases and J dropped 6; count of bases not matched to a gene: 7. The V gene's germline CDR1 is SGHRS and CDR2 YFSETQ. CDR3: CASSPGLAGAKDTQYF. The CDR3 nucleotides read TGCGCCAGCAGCCCGGGACTAGCGGGGGCAAAGGATACGCAGTATTTT.

The chain has TRBV7-8 and TRBJ2-5; the match to TRBD1 covers 10 bases. This CDR3 comprises 14 residues. V lost 4 bases to trimming and J lost 3 bases; unmatched junction nucleotides: 2. Germline V gene sequence: CDR1 SGHVS, CDR2 FQNEAQ. CDR3 in amino acids: CASSSGQGEETQYF. CDR3 nucleotides: TGTGCCAGCAGCTCAGGACAGGGGGAAGAGACCCAGTACTTC.

The rearrangement links TRBV7-2 to TRBJ2-5; possible D gene TRBD2, 5 bases. CDR3 size: 13 residues. V shed 1 base and J shed 5 bases, with 8 bases lying between them. The germline gives CDR1 SGHTA, CDR2 FQGNSA. This CDR3 reads CASSLVPGETQYF. CDR3 DNA: TGTGCCAGCAGCTTAGTACCGGGGGAGACCCAGTACTTC.

This clone has a single count. This sequence joins TRBV28 and TRBJ2-7; 8 nucleotides line up with TRBD2. The V and J ends lost 9 bases and 10 bases, in that order; junction bases with no gene match: 8. The CDR3 is made up of 11 amino acids. Germline CDR1 is MDHEN and CDR2 is SYDVKM. The CDR3 DNA is TGTGCCAGTAAAACAAGCGGGGGCCAGTACTTC. Its translation is CASKTSGGQYF.

The chain recombines TRBV7-9 with TRBJ1-4; unclear D gene. The CDR3 contains 14 residues. V was pared by 5 bases and J by 1 base, with 8 bases between. Germline assignment: CDR1 SEHNR and CDR2 FQNEAQ (reference sequence). For the CDR3, the DNA is TGTGCCAGCAGCGCGGGAGGAACTAATGAAAAACTGTTTTTT. Its translation: CASSAGGTNEKLFF.

The chain combines TRBV2 with TRBJ1-1; D is perhaps TRBD1 (6 bases). CDR3 length: 12 residues. In germline, CDR1 is SNHLY, CDR2 FYNNEI. V lost 6 bases and J lost 6, with 11 bases in between. CDR3 sequence reads: CASRPDSSEAFF. DNA for the CDR3: TGTGCCAGCAGGCCGGACAGTTCTGAAGCTTTCTTT.

The gene calls are TRBV10-3 and TRBJ1-2, with D perhaps matching TRBD1 (6 bases). The CDR3 is made up of 16 amino acids. The germline CDR1 and CDR2 sequences are ENHRY and SYGVKD. Trimming stripped 0 bases from V and 0 bases from J, with 11 bases between. The CDR3 coding sequence is TGTGCCATCAGTGAGTCGGACAGCCGATCTAACTATGGCTACACCTTC. Translated, it gives CAISESDSRSNYGYTF.

V and J are TRBV7-2 and TRBJ1-2; D not resolved. V was trimmed by 1 base and J by 2 bases, leaving 5 bases between them. CDR3 length: 13 amino acids. Germline CDR1 is SGHTA and CDR2 is FQGNSA. CDR3 amino acids: CASSLEQNYGYTF. CDR3 DNA sequence: TGTGCCAGCAGCTTAGAACAGAACTATGGCTACACCTTC.

This chain links TRBV19 with TRBJ2-6, with 7 nucleotides matching TRBD1. This CDR3 has 16 amino acids. Trimming at V came to 5 bases and at J to 2 bases, leaving 6 bases not matched to a gene. Germline CDR1 reads LNHDA; CDR2 reads SQIVND (reference sequence). CDR3 coding DNA: TGTGCCAGTAGTCCAGACAGGGCTACTGGGGCCAACGTCCTGACTTTC. Translating it yields CASSPDRATGANVLTF.

The J gene is TRBJ1-5, the V gene TRBV4-3; D is perhaps TRBD1 (6 bases). Germline V gives CDR1 LGHNA, CDR2 YSLEER. The V gene lost 0 bases and the J gene lost 2 bases, with 11 bases spanning the gap. The length of the CDR3 is 16 residues. The CDR3 is CASSQDSGVGNQPQHF. The DNA of the CDR3 is TGCGCCAGCAGCCAAGACTCAGGGGTTGGCAATCAGCCCCAGCATTTT.

This chain joins TRBV29-1 and TRBJ1-1; no reliable D call. The CDR3 sequence is 14 residues long. V lost 1 base and J 5 bases, leaving 14 bases between the germline ends. Germline loops: CDR1 SQVTM, CDR2 ANQGSEA. The CDR3 region is CSVEGRERRTEAFF. CDR3 nucleotide sequence: TGCAGCGTTGAAGGACGGGAACGGAGGACTGAAGCTTTCTTT.

The CDR3 nucleotides are TGTGCCAGTAGGACAGGGAACACTGAAGCTTTCTTT. Amino acid sequence: CASRTGNTEAFF. The chain uses TRBV19 and TRBJ1-1, with a tentative D call TRBD1 (6 bases). V lost 6 bases and J lost 1, with 6 bases in between. CDR1 is LNHDA and CDR2 is SQIVND in the germline V gene (reference sequence). The CDR3 is 12 amino acids.

J is TRBJ1-3 and V is TRBV5-1; TRBD1 might be the D (6 bases). V dropped 0 bases and J dropped 4 bases, with 8 bases sitting between them. Germline lookup yields CDR1 SGHRS and CDR2 YFSETQ. The CDR3 loop spans 14 amino acids. CDR3 loop: CASSLGTEGNTIYF. In DNA form, the CDR3 reads TGCGCCAGCAGCTTGGGGACAGAAGGAAACACCATATATTTT.

V usage is TRBV27 and J usage is TRBJ1-5; TRBD1 might be the D (5 bases). Between the trimmed V and J ends, which lost 2 bases and 2 bases, there was a span of 7 bases. Germline CDR1 is MNHEY and CDR2 is SMNVEV (reference sequence). The CDR3 has 14 residues. The CDR3 DNA reads TGTGCCAGCAGTTTAAGGGGTGGCAATCAGCCCCAGCATTTT. Residues: CASSLRGGNQPQHF.

The rearrangement links TRBV6-5 to TRBJ2-5; D gene uncertain. Trimming stripped 0 bases from V and 0 bases from J, with 5 bases between. Per the germline V gene, CDR1 is MNHEY and CDR2 is SVGAGI. The CDR3 consists of 14 residues. The CDR3 DNA follows: TGTGCCAGCAGTTACTCCAGGAACCAAGAGACCCAGTACTTC. Residues: CASSYSRNQETQYF.

The rearrangement links TRBV10-3 to TRBJ1-5; D call uncertain. The germline gives CDR1 ENHRY, CDR2 SYGVKD. The CDR3 is made up of 15 amino acids. The germline V and J ends were trimmed by 0 bases and 4 bases, with 10 bases remaining between them. CDR3 sequence reads: CAISESREGNQPQHF. The CDR3 DNA reads as TGTGCCATCAGTGAGTCCCGGGAAGGGAATCAGCCCCAGCATTTT.

The rearrangement joins TRBV18 to TRBJ1-1; D perhaps matches TRBD1 (5 bases). The V end was cut by 0 bases, the J end by 4 bases, with 12 bases between. The CDR3 is 15 amino acids. Germline CDR1 reads KGHSH; CDR2 reads LQKENI. The CDR3 spells CASSPPGGESTEAFF. CDR3 bases: TGTGCCAGCTCACCACCGGGAGGGGAGTCCACTGAAGCTTTCTTT.

V gene TRBV6-8 combines with J gene TRBJ2-2, with 13 bases that match TRBD2. V was pared by 11 bases and J by 9 bases, with 12 bases of the junction left unmatched. This CDR3 is built from 15 residues. Germline CDR1 MNHGY, CDR2 SAAAGT. Here the CDR3 reads CASHWTSGRERELFF. The CDR3 nucleotides read TGTGCCTCACACTGGACTAGCGGGAGAGAAAGGGAGCTGTTTTTT.

The gene calls are TRBV30 and TRBJ2-3; TRBD2 agrees at 9 bases. Germline values: CDR1 GTSNPN, CDR2 SVGIG (reference sequence). This CDR3 is 15 amino acids long. J was trimmed by 3 bases and V by 2 bases; bases with no gene match: 6. CDR3 DNA sequence: TGTGCCTGGAGTTCCCGGCGGGGGGGTACAGATACGCAGTATTTT. As protein: CAWSSRRGGTDTQYF. Drawing the rest from reference TRBV30 and TRBJ2-3, the complete variable domain is SQTIHQWPATLVQPVGSPLSLECTVEGTSNPNLYWYRQAAGRGLQLLFYSVGIGQISSEVPQNLSASRPQDRQFILSSKKLLLSDSGFYLCAWSSRRGGTDTQYFGPGTRLTVL.

This clone was counted between two and nine times. V and J are TRBV1 and TRBJ2-7; the DNA was not compared with TRBD2, the D call given in the table. TRBV1 is an annotated pseudogene. CDR3 length equals 16 residues. This chain's CDR3 is CTSSPEERGRSYEQYF. The CDR3 nucleotides read TGCACCAGCAGCCCAGAGGAGCGGGGGCGGTCCTACGAGCAGTACTTC.

This rearrangement joins TRBV10-3 to TRBJ1-5, with unresolved D. CDR1 is ENHRY, CDR2 SYGVKD, per germline. Deletions cut 8 bases from V and 1 base from J, with 15 bases between. The CDR3 has 15 residues. The CDR3 sequence is CAIGSGLESNQPQHF. The CDR3 region has the DNA TGTGCCATCGGCAGTGGTTTGGAGAGCAATCAGCCCCAGCATTTT.

The genes are TRBV30 and TRBJ1-1; 7 bases are shared with TRBD1. Trimming cost V 2 bases and J 5 bases; bases outside gene matches: 8. The CDR3 is 14 residues long. The V gene's germline CDR1 is GTSNPN and CDR2 SVGIG (reference sequence). The CDR3 nucleotides are TGTGCCTGGAGTTTGACAGGGTTCCAGACTGAAGCTTTCTTT. Its translation is CAWSLTGFQTEAFF.

The chain couples TRBV6-1 to TRBJ2-5; D is possibly TRBD1 (5 bases). V lost 6 bases, J lost 2 bases, and 13 bases lay in between. CDR1 and CDR2 from the germline V gene are MNHNS and SASEGT. The CDR3 is made up of 14 amino acids. CDR3 coding DNA: TGTGCCAGCAGCGACGGCAGGGAACAAGAGACCCAGTACTTC. This codes for CASSDGREQETQYF.

The genes are TRBV5-8 and TRBJ2-3, with 7 bases identical to TRBD2. This CDR3 has 15 amino acids. Germline trimming cut 2 bases from V and 1 base from J; bases unmatched to any gene: 4. Germline CDR1 reads SGHTS; CDR2 reads YDEGEE. In DNA, the CDR3 is TGTGCCAGCAGCTTAAGCGGGGTGGGCACAGATACGCAGTATTTT. This codes for CASSLSGVGTDTQYF. Together with reference TRBV5-8 and TRBJ2-3, the CDR3 gives the full variable domain: EAGVTQSPTHLIKTRGQQATLRCSPISGHTSVYWYQQALGLGLQFLLWYDEGEERNRGNFPPRFSGRQFPNYSSELNVNALELEDSALYLCASSLSGVGTDTQYFGPGTRLTVL.